What follows is one TCR beta chain and its context. Its antigen remains unknown. The sample originates from a study of cytomegalovirus exposure and HLA in healthy donors. Whole-study findings and limits: Researchers counted about 150 TCR beta chains as cytomegalovirus-associated. Later analysis found that TCR beta chains associated with HLA were more clonally expanded than other, equally common chains.

The CDR3 contains 13 residues. CDR1 and CDR2 (germline): SGHRS, YFSETQ. V lost 5 bases to trimming and J lost 5 bases, with 10 bases between them. The PCR used 60 Vbeta and 13 Jbeta primers. Sequencing was performed with immunoSEQ multiplex PCR; in TCRdb, only in-frame clones are kept and a portion is missing. The table records roughly 150,000 clones, over 75% of them present only once. What was sequenced was PBMCs. The V gene is TRBV5-1, the J gene TRBJ2-2; D ambiguous. The clonotype originates from a man aged 30-40 years in good health and CMV-seropositive. This CDR3 is CASSTVRTGELFF. The CDR3, as DNA: TGCGCCAGCAGTACAGTACGGACCGGGGAGCTGTTTTTT. Combining the CDR3 with reference TRBV5-1 and TRBJ2-2 gives the whole variable domain KAGVTQTPRYLIKTRGQQVTLSCSPISGHRSVSWYQQTPGQGLQFLFEYFSETQRNKGNFPGRFSGRQFSNSRSEMNVSTLELGDSALYLCASSTVRTGELFFGEGSRLTVL.